Following are 5 T cell receptor beta chains from one sample sequenced in a study of Ad26.COV2.S vaccination and SARS-CoV-2 variants. Clones were sequenced by immunoSEQ multiplex PCR, and TCRdb holds only the in-frame ones, with some missing. The data show some 290,000 clones, with around 81% seen just once and about 2.1% held by the top ten. Treatment: roughly 20 received Ad26.COV2.S at low or high dose, single or two shots; 5 received placebo; per-sample allocation not given. On day 63 after the first injection, vaccine and placebo recipients gave samples. The starting material was peripheral blood, obtained in a trial of Ad26.COV2.S vaccine versus placebo. These receptors all stem from a person aged 18 to 59 who received the Ad26.COV2.S COVID-19 vaccine or a placebo.

The chain carries TRBV11-2 and TRBJ2-3; 13 nucleotides match TRBD2. Germline V CDR1 and CDR2: SGHAT, FQNNGV. V dropped 3 bases and J dropped 4; count of bases not matched to a gene: 4. This CDR3 comprises 16 residues. The CDR3 reads CASSFITSGGADTQYF. In nucleotides, the CDR3 is TGTGCCAGCAGCTTTATCACTAGCGGGGGGGCAGATACGCAGTATTTT.

The chain is built from TRBV18 and TRBJ1-2; possible D gene TRBD1, 5 bases. Trimming pared 0 bases from V and 5 bases from J, leaving 16 bases between. CDR3 length: 16 amino acids. Germline V gives CDR1 KGHSH, CDR2 LQKENI. CDR3 coding DNA: TGTGCCAGCTCACCACCAGGGGTCAGGCGTGAATATGGCTACACCTTC. It is translated as CASSPPGVRREYGYTF.

V gene TRBV7-6 combines with J gene TRBJ2-7, with TRBD2 identical over 10 bases. The CDR3 length is 17 residues. In germline, CDR1 is SGHVS, CDR2 FNYEAQ. With 5 bases clipped from V and 4 bases from J, the junction kept 14 bases outside the gene matches. The CDR3 spells CASSLNISSGGLYEQYF. CDR3 coding DNA: TGTGCCAGCAGCCTTAATATATCTAGCGGGGGTTTATACGAGCAGTACTTC.

This clone was found once. The V and J genes are TRBV7-2 and TRBJ2-5; 11 bases line up with TRBD2. V lost 3 bases to trimming and J lost 5 bases; unmatched junction nucleotides: 5. This CDR3 has 15 amino acids. The germline V gene has CDR1 SGHTA and CDR2 FQGNSA. CDR3 amino acids: CASSFSGGEEETQYF. In nucleotides, the CDR3 is TGTGCCAGCAGCTTTAGCGGGGGGGAGGAGGAGACCCAGTACTTC.

The V and J genes are TRBV3-1 (or the pseudogene TRBV3-2) and TRBJ2-7; TRBD2 matches at 8 bases. CDR1 is LGHDT and CDR2 is YNNKEL in the germline V gene (reference sequence). CDR3 length: 16 amino acids. The J segment lost 5 bases and the V segment lost 0 bases, leaving 9 bases of the junction unmatched. CDR3 sequence: CASSQDPSGGRDEQYF. In DNA form, the CDR3 reads TGTGCCAGCAGCCAAGACCCCAGCGGGGGAAGGGACGAGCAGTACTTC.